The 4 T cell receptor beta chains presented below share a single source sample, sequenced in a study of blood T cells in healthy people across ages. Sample-barcoded 5' priming and a J-beta primer mix drove a second PCR of roughly 6 to 12 cycles. From the 5' RACE reads, TCRdb called clonotypes with MiXCR, one entry per CDR3 protein. The sample has hundreds of thousands of distinct CDR3 sequences; about 62% are singletons. Specimen: blood. Source of these receptors: a man aged 25 to 45 in good health.

This chain uses TRBV5-1 with TRBJ2-1; the match to TRBD1 covers 10 bases. J gave up 7 bases and V 0 bases, and 7 bases lay outside the gene matches. This CDR3 has 16 amino acids. Germline lookup yields CDR1 SGHRS and CDR2 YFSETQ. The CDR3 nucleotides are TGCGCCAGCAGCTTGGTCGGGACAGGGGCGGGAAATGAGCAGTTCTTC. It is translated as CASSLVGTGAGNEQFF.

This clonotype was counted between two and nine times. V usage is TRBV12-3 or TRBV12-4 and J usage is TRBJ2-5; D unresolved. The CDR3 is 12 residues long. V was trimmed by 5 bases and J by 4 bases, leaving 8 bases between them. In DNA form, the CDR3 reads TGTGCCAGCAGTGGACGGACAGAGACCCAGTACTTC. Translating gives CASSGRTETQYF.

In its sample, this clonotype was seen a few times. The V and J genes are TRBV7-2 and TRBJ2-3; TRBD2 agrees at 13 bases. The CDR3 extends over 18 amino acids. Trimming at V came to 3 bases and at J to 2 bases, leaving 8 bases not matched to a gene. Germline V lookup: CDR1 SGHTA, CDR2 FQGNSA. CDR3: CASSFRLAGGTATDTQYF. CDR3 DNA sequence: TGTGCCAGCAGCTTCCGACTAGCGGGGGGAACTGCCACAGATACGCAGTATTTT. The full variable domain, in which reference TRBV7-2 and TRBJ2-3 provide the parts outside the CDR3, is GAGVSQSPSNKVTEKGKDVELRCDPISGHTALYWYRQSLGQGLEFLIYFQGNSAPDKSGLPSDRFSAERTGGSVSTLTIQRTQQEDSAVYLCASSFRLAGGTATDTQYFGPGTRLTVL.

This chain uses TRBV7-9 with TRBJ2-5, with 10 positions matching TRBD2. CDR3 size: 13 residues. The V and J ends lost 4 bases and 11 bases, in that order; junction bases with no gene match: 7. Germline values: CDR1 SEHNR, CDR2 FQNEAQ (reference sequence). The CDR3 DNA sequence: TGTGCCAGCAGCTGGCTAGCGGGGGATGAGCAGTACTTC. Translated, it gives CASSWLAGDEQYF.